This TCR beta chain came from a study of control samples from healthy donors and cancer patients. The J segment lost 1 base and the V segment lost 6 bases, leaving 5 bases of the junction unmatched. The CDR3 runs to 15 residues. From germline, CDR1 is MNHNY and CDR2 SVGAGI (reference sequence). Assay: immunoSEQ multiplex PCR; the TCRdb copy retains only in-frame clones and omits some. The sample lists 100,000 to 150,000 clones, around nine tenths occurring once. The specimen sequenced was blood. The chain employs TRBV6-6 and TRBJ1-1; 10 nucleotides line up with TRBD1. The clonotype was recovered from a man aged 35 to 55 in good health. CDR3 sequence: CASRAGQGKNTEAFF. CDR3 in DNA: TGTGCCAGCAGGGCGGGACAGGGGAAGAACACTGAAGCTTTCTTT.